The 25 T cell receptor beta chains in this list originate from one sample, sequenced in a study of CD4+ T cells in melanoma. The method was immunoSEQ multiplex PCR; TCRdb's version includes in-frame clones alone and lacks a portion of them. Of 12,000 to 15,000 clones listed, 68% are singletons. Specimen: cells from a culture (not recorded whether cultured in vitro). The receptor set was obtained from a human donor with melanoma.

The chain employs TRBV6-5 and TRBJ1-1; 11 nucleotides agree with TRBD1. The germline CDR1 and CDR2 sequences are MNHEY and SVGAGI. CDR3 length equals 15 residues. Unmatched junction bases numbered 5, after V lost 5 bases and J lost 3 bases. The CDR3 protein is CASSGQGAGDTEAFF. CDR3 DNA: TGTGCCAGCAGTGGACAGGGGGCTGGTGACACTGAAGCTTTCTTT.

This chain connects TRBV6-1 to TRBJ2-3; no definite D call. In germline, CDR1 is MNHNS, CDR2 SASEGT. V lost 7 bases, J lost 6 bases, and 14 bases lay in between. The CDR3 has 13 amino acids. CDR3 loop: CASTQQNFDTQYF. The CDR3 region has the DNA TGTGCCAGCACCCAACAAAATTTCGATACGCAGTATTTT.

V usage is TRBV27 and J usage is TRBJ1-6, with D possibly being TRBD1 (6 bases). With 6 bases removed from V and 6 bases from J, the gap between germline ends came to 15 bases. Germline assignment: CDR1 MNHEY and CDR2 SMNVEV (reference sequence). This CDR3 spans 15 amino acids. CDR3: CASRVQGPINSPLHF. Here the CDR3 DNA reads TGTGCCAGCAGGGTTCAGGGGCCTATTAATTCACCCCTCCACTTT.

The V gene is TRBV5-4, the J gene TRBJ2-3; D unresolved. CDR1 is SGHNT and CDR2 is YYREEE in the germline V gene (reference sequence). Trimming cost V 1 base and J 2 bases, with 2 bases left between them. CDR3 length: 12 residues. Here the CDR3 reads CASSLTTDTQYF. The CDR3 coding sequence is TGTGCCAGCAGCTTGACCACAGATACGCAGTATTTT.

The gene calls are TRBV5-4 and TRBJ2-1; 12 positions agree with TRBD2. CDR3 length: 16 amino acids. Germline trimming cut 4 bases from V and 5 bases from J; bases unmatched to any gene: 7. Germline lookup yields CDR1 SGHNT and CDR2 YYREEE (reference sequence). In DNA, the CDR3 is TGTGCCAGCAGCCCAACGGCTAGCGGGGGGGACAATGAGCAGTTCTTC. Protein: CASSPTASGGDNEQFF.

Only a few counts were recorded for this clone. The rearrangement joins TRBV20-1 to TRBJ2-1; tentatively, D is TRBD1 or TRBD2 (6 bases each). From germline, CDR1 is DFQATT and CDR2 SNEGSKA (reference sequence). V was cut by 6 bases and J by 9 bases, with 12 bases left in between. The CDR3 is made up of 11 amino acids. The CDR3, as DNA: TGCAGTGCCGGAGGGGGGAGTGAGCAGTTCTTC. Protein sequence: CSAGGGSEQFF.

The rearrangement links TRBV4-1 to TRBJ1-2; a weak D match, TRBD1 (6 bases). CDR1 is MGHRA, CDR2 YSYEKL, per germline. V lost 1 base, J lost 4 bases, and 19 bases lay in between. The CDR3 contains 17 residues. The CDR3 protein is CASSQVGTAQGSYGYTF. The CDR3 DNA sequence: TGCGCCAGCAGCCAAGTGGGCACAGCCCAGGGGAGCTATGGCTACACCTTC.

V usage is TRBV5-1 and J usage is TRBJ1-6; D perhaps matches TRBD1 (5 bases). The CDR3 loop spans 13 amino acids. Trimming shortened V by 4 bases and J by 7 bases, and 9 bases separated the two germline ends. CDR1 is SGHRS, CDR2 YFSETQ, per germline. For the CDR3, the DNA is TGCGCCAGCAGCCGCGCAGGGAATTCACCCCTCCACTTT. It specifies CASSRAGNSPLHF. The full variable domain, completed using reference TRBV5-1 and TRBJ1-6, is KAGVTQTPRYLIKTRGQQVTLSCSPISGHRSVSWYQQTPGQGLQFLFEYFSETQRNKGNFPGRFSGRQFSNSRSEMNVSTLELGDSALYLCASSRAGNSPLHFGNGTRLTVT.

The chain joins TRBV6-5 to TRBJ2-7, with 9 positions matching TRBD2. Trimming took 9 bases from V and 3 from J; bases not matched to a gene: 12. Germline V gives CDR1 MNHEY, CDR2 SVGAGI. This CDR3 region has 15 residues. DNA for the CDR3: TGTGCCAGTCAGGGGCCGGGACTAGCCAACTACGAGCAGTACTTC. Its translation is CASQGPGLANYEQYF.

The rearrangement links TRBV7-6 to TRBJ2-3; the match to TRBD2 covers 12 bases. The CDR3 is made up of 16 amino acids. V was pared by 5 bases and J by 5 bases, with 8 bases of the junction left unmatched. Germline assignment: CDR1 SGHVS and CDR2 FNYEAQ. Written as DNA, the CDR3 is TGTGCCAGCAGCCCCGGACTAGCGGGGAGGGGAGATACGCAGTATTTT. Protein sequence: CASSPGLAGRGDTQYF.

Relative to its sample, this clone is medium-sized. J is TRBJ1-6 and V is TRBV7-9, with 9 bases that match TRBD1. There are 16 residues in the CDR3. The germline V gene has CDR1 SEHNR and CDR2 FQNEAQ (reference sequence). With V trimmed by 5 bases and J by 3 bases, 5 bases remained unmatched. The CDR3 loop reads CASSQGQGFYNSPLHF. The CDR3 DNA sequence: TGTGCCAGCAGCCAGGGACAGGGATTCTATAATTCACCCCTCCACTTT. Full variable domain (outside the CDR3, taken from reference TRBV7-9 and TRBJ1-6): DTGVSQNPRHKITKRGQNVTFRCDPISEHNRLYWYRQTLGQGPEFLTYFQNEAQLEKSRLLSDRFSAERPKGSFSTLEIQRTEQGDSAMYLCASSQGQGFYNSPLHFGNGTRLTVT.

CDR3 protein: CASTPSGISVYF. Here the CDR3 DNA reads TGTGCCAGCACTCCCTCCGGGATCTCCGTATATTTT. This rearrangement joins TRBV6-5 to TRBJ1-3, with D hard to call. V was pared by 7 bases and J by 14 bases, with 18 bases between. Germline CDR1 and CDR2: MNHEY and SVGAGI. This CDR3 has 12 residues.

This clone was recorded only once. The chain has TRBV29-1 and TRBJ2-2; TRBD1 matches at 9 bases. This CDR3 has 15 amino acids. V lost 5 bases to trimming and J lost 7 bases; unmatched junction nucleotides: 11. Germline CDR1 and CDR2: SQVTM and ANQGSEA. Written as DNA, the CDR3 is TGCAGCGTTCGGGGGGCCGGGACAGGGATCGGGGAGCTGTTTTTT. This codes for CSVRGAGTGIGELFF.

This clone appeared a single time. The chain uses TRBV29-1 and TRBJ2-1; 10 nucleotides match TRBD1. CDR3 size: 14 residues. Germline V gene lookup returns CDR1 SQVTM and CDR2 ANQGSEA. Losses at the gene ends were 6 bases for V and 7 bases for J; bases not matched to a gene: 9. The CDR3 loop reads CSVLDRGRLNEQFF. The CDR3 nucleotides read TGCAGCGTCCTAGACAGGGGGCGCCTAAATGAGCAGTTCTTC.

The CDR3 region is CASSPDRGLNTEAFF. CDR3 sequence (DNA): TGCGCCAGCAGCCCAGACAGGGGACTGAACACTGAAGCTTTCTTT. V gene TRBV5-1 combines with J gene TRBJ1-1; TRBD1 aligns across 8 bases. Germline V gene sequence: CDR1 SGHRS, CDR2 YFSETQ. This CDR3 spans 15 amino acids. J lost 0 bases, V lost 4 bases, and 5 bases had no gene match.

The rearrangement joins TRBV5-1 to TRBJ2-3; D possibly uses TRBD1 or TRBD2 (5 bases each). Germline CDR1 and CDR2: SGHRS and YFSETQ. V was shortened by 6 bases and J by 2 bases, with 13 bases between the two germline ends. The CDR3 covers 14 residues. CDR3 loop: CASTMGDNTDTQYF. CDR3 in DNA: TGCGCCAGCACAATGGGGGATAACACAGATACGCAGTATTTT. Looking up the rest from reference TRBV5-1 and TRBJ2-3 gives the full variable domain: KAGVTQTPRYLIKTRGQQVTLSCSPISGHRSVSWYQQTPGQGLQFLFEYFSETQRNKGNFPGRFSGRQFSNSRSEMNVSTLELGDSALYLCASTMGDNTDTQYFGPGTRLTVL.

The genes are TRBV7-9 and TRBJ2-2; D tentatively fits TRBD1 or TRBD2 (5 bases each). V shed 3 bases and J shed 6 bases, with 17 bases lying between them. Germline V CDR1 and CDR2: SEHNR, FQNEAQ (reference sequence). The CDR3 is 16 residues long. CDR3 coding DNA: TGTGCCAGCAGCTTCCTCGGGACCAAAGGTTCCGGGGAGCTGTTTTTT. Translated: CASSFLGTKGSGELFF.

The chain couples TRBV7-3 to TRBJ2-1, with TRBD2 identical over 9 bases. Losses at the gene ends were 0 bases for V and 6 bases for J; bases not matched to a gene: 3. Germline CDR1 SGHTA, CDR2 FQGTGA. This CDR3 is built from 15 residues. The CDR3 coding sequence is TGTGCCAGCAGCTTAACGGGTAGCGGGGGCAATGAGCAGTTCTTC. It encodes CASSLTGSGGNEQFF.

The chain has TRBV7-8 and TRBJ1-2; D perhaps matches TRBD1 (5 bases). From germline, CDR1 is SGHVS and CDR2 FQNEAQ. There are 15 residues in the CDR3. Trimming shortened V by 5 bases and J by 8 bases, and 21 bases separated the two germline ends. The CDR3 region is CASSPARTGWGGYTF. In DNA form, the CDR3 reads TGTGCCAGCAGCCCCGCGAGGACGGGTTGGGGGGGCTACACCTTC.

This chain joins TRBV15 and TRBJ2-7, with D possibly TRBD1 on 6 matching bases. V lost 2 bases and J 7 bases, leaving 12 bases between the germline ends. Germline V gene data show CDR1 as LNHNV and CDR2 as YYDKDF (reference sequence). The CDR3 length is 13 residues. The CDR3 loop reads CATSRSGDGEQYF. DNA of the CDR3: TGTGCCACCAGCAGATCAGGGGACGGTGAGCAGTACTTC. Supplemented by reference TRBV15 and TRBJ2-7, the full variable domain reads DAMVIQNPRYQVTQFGKPVTLSCSQTLNHNVMYWYQQKSSQAPKLLFHYYDKDFNNEADTPDNFQSRRPNTSFCFLDIRSPGLGDTAMYLCATSRSGDGEQYFGPGTRLTVT.

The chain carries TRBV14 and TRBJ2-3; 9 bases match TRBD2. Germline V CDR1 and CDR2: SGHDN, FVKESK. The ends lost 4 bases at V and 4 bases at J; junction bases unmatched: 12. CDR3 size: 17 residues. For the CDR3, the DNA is TGTGCCAGCAGCCCTACCGGGACTAGCCCTACCTCAGATACGCAGTATTTT. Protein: CASSPTGTSPTSDTQYF.

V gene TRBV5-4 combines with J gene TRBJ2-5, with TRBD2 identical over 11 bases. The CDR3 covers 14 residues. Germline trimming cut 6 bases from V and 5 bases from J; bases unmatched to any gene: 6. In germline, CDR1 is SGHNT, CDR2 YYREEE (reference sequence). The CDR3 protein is CASTETSGDETQYF. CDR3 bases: TGTGCCAGCACCGAGACTAGCGGGGACGAGACCCAGTACTTC.

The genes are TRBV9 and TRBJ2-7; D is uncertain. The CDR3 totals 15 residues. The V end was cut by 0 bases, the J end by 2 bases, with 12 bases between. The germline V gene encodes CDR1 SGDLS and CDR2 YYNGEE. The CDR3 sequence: CASSVGAAGPYEQYF. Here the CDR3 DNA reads TGTGCCAGCAGCGTAGGGGCCGCCGGCCCCTACGAGCAGTACTTC.

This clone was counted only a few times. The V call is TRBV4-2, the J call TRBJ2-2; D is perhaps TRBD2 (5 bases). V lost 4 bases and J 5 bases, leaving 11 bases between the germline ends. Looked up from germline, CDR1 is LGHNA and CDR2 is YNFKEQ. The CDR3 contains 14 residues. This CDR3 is CASSPRTGTGELFF. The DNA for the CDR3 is TGTGCCAGCAGCCCGAGGACGGGGACCGGGGAGCTGTTTTTT.

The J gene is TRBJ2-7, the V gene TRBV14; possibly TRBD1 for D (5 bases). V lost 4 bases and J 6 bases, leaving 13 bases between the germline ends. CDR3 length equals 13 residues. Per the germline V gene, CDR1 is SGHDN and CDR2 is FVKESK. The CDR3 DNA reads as TGTGCCAGCAGCCGTCAGGGATTCGGCGAGCAGTACTTC. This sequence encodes CASSRQGFGEQYF.